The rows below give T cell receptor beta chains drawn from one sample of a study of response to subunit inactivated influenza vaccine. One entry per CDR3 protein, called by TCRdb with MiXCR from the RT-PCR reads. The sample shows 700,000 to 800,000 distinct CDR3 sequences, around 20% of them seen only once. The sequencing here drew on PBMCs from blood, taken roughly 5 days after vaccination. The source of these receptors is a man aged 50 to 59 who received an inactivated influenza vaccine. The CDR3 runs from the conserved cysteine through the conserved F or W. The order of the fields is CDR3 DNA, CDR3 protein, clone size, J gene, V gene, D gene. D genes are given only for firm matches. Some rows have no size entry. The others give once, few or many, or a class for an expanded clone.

TGTGCCAGCAGTTACGAGCGGAGGGGAAGGGAGACCCAGTACTTC	CASSYERRGRETQYF	-	TRBJ2-5	TRBV6-5	-
TGTGCCAGCAGTCGAGGACTAGCGGGGGGCACCTACAATGAGCAGTTCTTC	CASSRGLAGGTYNEQFF	-	TRBJ2-1	TRBV7-6	TRBD2
TGTGCCAGCAGCCACGGGACTAGCGGGAGGTACGAGCAGTACTTC	CASSHGTSGRYEQYF	few	TRBJ2-7	TRBV13	TRBD2
TGTGCCAGCAGCCGACTGGTCCAAGAGACCCAGTACTTC	CASSRLVQETQYF	few	TRBJ2-5	TRBV7-2	-
TGCGCCAGCAGCCCGGGACTAGCGGAAGTTGAGCAGTTCTTC	CASSPGLAEVEQFF	-	TRBJ2-1	TRBV5-1	TRBD2
TGTGCCAGCAGCCAAGATACTAGCGGGAGTTACGAGCAGTACTTC	CASSQDTSGSYEQYF	-	TRBJ2-7	TRBV3-1	TRBD2
TGCGCCAGCAGCTTGGTTGGGACAGCGAATGAGCAGTTCTTC	CASSLVGTANEQFF	many	TRBJ2-1	TRBV5-1	TRBD1
TGTGCCATCAGTGAGGGGGCCGGGACAAATTACGAGCAGTACTTC	CAISEGAGTNYEQYF	many	TRBJ2-7	TRBV10-3	-
TGCAGTGCTAGCCGAACAGGGGGCGGGAACACTGAAGCTTTCTTT	CSASRTGGGNTEAFF	-	TRBJ1-1	TRBV20-1	TRBD1
TGTGCCAGCAGCCCCGACGGGAAAGAGCAGTACTTC	CASSPDGKEQYF	few	TRBJ2-7	TRBV6-5	-
TGCGCCAGCAGCTTGGATGTCAGGGGCTATGGCTACACCTTC	CASSLDVRGYGYTF	-	TRBJ1-2	TRBV5-1	-
TGTGCCAGCATCAAAGAGGGGCTCGGGGAGCTGTTTTTT	CASIKEGLGELFF	-	TRBJ2-2	TRBV6-1	-
TGTGCCAGCAGCCAAATCGGGACCCAGTACTTC	CASSQIGTQYF	few	TRBJ2-5	TRBV6-2/TRBV6-3	-
TGCGCCAGCAGCCAGAGGGGTACCTATAATTCACCCCTCCACTTT	CASSQRGTYNSPLHF	few	TRBJ1-6	TRBV4-3	-
TGCAGTGCTAGAGATGGGAGGTATCCTAGCTCCTACGAGCAGTACTTC	CSARDGRYPSSYEQYF	few	TRBJ2-7	TRBV20-1	-
TGTGCCAGCAGTTACGTGGGTTCCTACAATGAGCAGTTCTTC	CASSYVGSYNEQFF	many	TRBJ2-1	TRBV6-5	-
TGTGCCAGCAGTTACTCACTACGGACCGGGACAGGGGCCTACGAGCAGTACTTC	CASSYSLRTGTGAYEQYF	few	TRBJ2-7	TRBV6-2/TRBV6-3	TRBD1
TGCAGTGCTAGAGATCTGCGGGAGATAGATACGCAGTATTTT	CSARDLREIDTQYF	few	TRBJ2-3	TRBV20-1	TRBD2
TGCAGTGCTAGACTAGCGGGGGCCAGGGGGAGATCCTACAATGAGCAGTTCTTC	CSARLAGARGRSYNEQFF	-	TRBJ2-1	TRBV20-1	TRBD2
TGTGCCAGCAGCTTTGGAGCAGGCGGGTATACGCAGTATTTT	CASSFGAGGYTQYF	-	TRBJ2-3	TRBV7-8	-
TGTGCCAGCAGTTACTCTGGGGCCCGGGTCGAGACCCAGTACTTC	CASSYSGARVETQYF	-	TRBJ2-5	TRBV6-5	-
TGTGCCATCAGTGAAGATAAACGGGGGCAGTACTTC	CAISEDKRGQYF	-	TRBJ2-7	TRBV10-3	-
TGTGCCAGCAGCTTACGGGGGGCGCAGGGGGAGCAGTACTTC	CASSLRGAQGEQYF	-	TRBJ2-7	TRBV11-2	-
TGTGCCAGCAATGGCCAGCCGAACACTGAAGCTTTCTTT	CASNGQPNTEAFF	many	TRBJ1-1	TRBV2	-
TGTGCCAGCAGCAAAGAACGGCAGGGTGCGGTCGAGCAGTTCTTC	CASSKERQGAVEQFF	-	TRBJ2-1	TRBV21-1	-
TGTGCCAGCAGCGATCCTCGGACAGCTAGTTACGAGCAGTACTTC	CASSDPRTASYEQYF	few	TRBJ2-7	TRBV5-4	-
TGTGCCAGCAGCCAAGGGTCTAGCGGGAAGGGGGAGACCCAGTACTTC	CASSQGSSGKGETQYF	few	TRBJ2-5	TRBV4-2	TRBD2
TGTGCCATCCGAGGGGGGCGGGAAACTGAAGCTTTCTTT	CAIRGGRETEAFF	few	TRBJ1-1	TRBV24-1	-
TGTGCCAGCAGCCGGCGGAGTTACAATGAGCAGTTCTTC	CASSRRSYNEQFF	many	TRBJ2-1	TRBV7-2	-
TGTGCCAGCAGCGTGAGTCGAGCGGGAGGGCCCAATGAGCAGTTCTTC	CASSVSRAGGPNEQFF	few	TRBJ2-1	TRBV9	TRBD2
TGTGCCAGCAGTTTGGTCGGGGTTGGAAATGAGCAGTTCTTC	CASSLVGVGNEQFF	many	TRBJ2-1	TRBV12-3/TRBV12-4	-
TGTGCCAGCAGCTCTCGGGACTCAATATACAATGAGCAGTTCTTC	CASSSRDSIYNEQFF	-	TRBJ2-1	TRBV13	-
TGTGCCAGCAGTTACTCAGGGGGGATGGTTATGAACACTGAAGCTTTCTTT	CASSYSGGMVMNTEAFF	-	TRBJ1-1	TRBV6-5	-
TGTGCCAGCAGTACCAAAGTGGGGAATAATTCACCCCTCCACTTT	CASSTKVGNNSPLHF	-	TRBJ1-6	TRBV6-1	-
TGCGCCAGCAGCTTGGAAACAGGGTCGGGTGAAAAACTGTTTTTT	CASSLETGSGEKLFF	few	TRBJ1-4	TRBV5-1	-
TGCAGTGCCATGGCGGGGAATCAGCCCCAGCATTTT	CSAMAGNQPQHF	-	TRBJ1-5	TRBV20-1	-
TGCAGTGCATATAGGGGCTATGGCTACACCTTC	CSAYRGYGYTF	-	TRBJ1-2	TRBV20-1	-
TGCAGCGTTGGCGTCGGGACAGTCGGGCAGTTCTTC	CSVGVGTVGQFF	many	TRBJ2-1	TRBV29-1	TRBD1
TGTGCCAGCAGCCCAGGAAGCGGTGGGGCAGTTAGCACTGAAGCTTTCTTT	CASSPGSGGAVSTEAFF	many	TRBJ1-1	TRBV7-2	-
TGTGCCAGCTCCTCGATGGGGACAGGGGCCTACGAGCAGTACTTC	CASSSMGTGAYEQYF	-	TRBJ2-7	TRBV28	TRBD1
TGTGCCAGCAGCTTAGGTATTAGCGCTTTTGGCACAGATACGCAGTATTTT	CASSLGISAFGTDTQYF	-	TRBJ2-3	TRBV11-2	-
TGTGCCAGCAGCCCAAGGGACAGGGACGAGCAGTACTTC	CASSPRDRDEQYF	few	TRBJ2-7	TRBV12-3/TRBV12-4	TRBD1